This T cell receptor (beta chain) was identified in a study of post-analysis software for immune sequencing data. The germline V gene encodes CDR1 SGHTA and CDR2 FQGNSA. The CDR3 has 13 residues. Trimming took 3 bases from V and 6 from J, leaving 12 bases between them. Unique molecular identifiers tagged the TCR beta cDNA libraries. TCRdb called the PCR reads again in MiXCR, with one record for every CDR3 protein. The repertoire holds approximately 770,000 distinct CDR3 sequences, with 35% to 55% as singletons. General observations from the study: Normalized Chao1 diversity was significantly reduced in patients versus controls. Co-batched samples clustered tightly together by F measure. Higher frequency in patients than in controls was seen for about five TRBV segments, with TRBV5-6, TRBV5-1 and TRBV20-1 among them.

This clonotype has a count of ten or more. What it binds is unknown. This chain links TRBV7-2 with TRBJ2-7; D is uncertain. The specimen was blood. This sequence was found in a girl aged 5 to 17 with multiple sclerosis. Written as DNA, the CDR3 is TGTGCCAGCAGCTTGGGTAGTTGGCTCGAGCAGTACTTC. Its translation is CASSLGSWLEQYF. Filled out from reference TRBV7-2 and TRBJ2-7, the complete variable domain reads GAGVSQSPSNKVTEKGKDVELRCDPISGHTALYWYRQSLGQGLEFLIYFQGNSAPDKSGLPSDRFSAERTGGSVSTLTIQRTQQEDSAVYLCASSLGSWLEQYFGPGTRLTVT.